These T cell receptor beta chains were read from a single sample in a study of PD-1 blockade in classical Hodgkin lymphoma. This table comes from immunoSEQ multiplex PCR, and its TCRdb copy is limited to in-frame clones, with some not included. Altogether about 15,000 clones are present, over 80% being singletons, with the ten largest covering about two fifths. The material was peripheral blood mononuclear cells (PBMCs), obtained before the second cycle of nivolumab. The receptors originated from a human donor with classical Hodgkin lymphoma. Both conserved end residues are part of each CDR3. The D gene is left open where the match is weak. Rows may omit the clone size; those that give it use once, few, many or a size class.

D gene: .; V gene: TRBV7-9; J gene: TRBJ2-3; clone size: .; CDR3 protein: CASSSRGATDTQYF; CDR3 DNA: TGTGCCAGCAGCTCAAGGGGTGCAACAGATACGCAGTATTTT
D gene: .; V gene: TRBV14; J gene: TRBJ1-1; clone size: .; CDR3 protein: CASSSLGGTEAFF; CDR3 DNA: TGTGCCAGCAGCTCCCTGGGGGGCACTGAAGCTTTCTTT
D gene: .; V gene: TRBV11-3; J gene: TRBJ2-7; clone size: .; CDR3 protein: CASSPGSARGPYEQYF; CDR3 DNA: TGTGCCAGCAGCCCAGGGTCGGCGAGAGGTCCCTACGAGCAGTACTTC
D gene: .; V gene: TRBV7-8; J gene: TRBJ2-6; clone size: once; CDR3 protein: CASGRSSGANVLTF; CDR3 DNA: TGTGCCAGTGGACGGAGCTCTGGGGCCAACGTCCTGACTTTC
D gene: .; V gene: TRBV11-2; J gene: TRBJ2-3; clone size: .; CDR3 protein: CASSLGQHTFTDTQYF; CDR3 DNA: TGTGCCAGCAGCTTAGGACAGCACACCTTCACAGATACGCAGTATTTT
D gene: .; V gene: TRBV2; J gene: TRBJ2-1; clone size: once; CDR3 protein: CASSVGTSRRGEQFF; CDR3 DNA: TGTGCCAGCAGCGTAGGGACTTCTAGGCGGGGTGAGCAGTTCTTC
D gene: .; V gene: TRBV7-9; J gene: TRBJ1-1; clone size: .; CDR3 protein: CASRMDTEAFF; CDR3 DNA: TGTGCCAGCAGGATGGACACTGAAGCTTTCTTT
D gene: .; V gene: TRBV19; J gene: TRBJ2-1; clone size: .; CDR3 protein: CASRLPGASTAAFF; CDR3 DNA: TGTGCCAGTAGGTTACCCGGGGCCTCGACGGCCGCGTTCTTC
D gene: .; V gene: TRBV7-9; J gene: TRBJ1-6; clone size: .; CDR3 protein: CASSPKNNSPLHF; CDR3 DNA: TGTGCCAGCAGCCCCAAGAATAATTCACCCCTCCACTTT
D gene: TRBD1; V gene: TRBV5-1; J gene: TRBJ1-6; clone size: .; CDR3 protein: CASSLQGVNSPLHF; CDR3 DNA: TGCGCCAGCAGCTTACAGGGGGTTAATTCACCCCTCCACTTT
D gene: TRBD1; V gene: TRBV5-4; J gene: TRBJ2-2; clone size: .; CDR3 protein: CASSLEPQGARTGELFF; CDR3 DNA: TGTGCCAGCAGCCTTGAACCGCAGGGGGCGAGGACCGGGGAGCTGTTTTTT
D gene: TRBD2; V gene: TRBV7-9; J gene: TRBJ2-3; clone size: .; CDR3 protein: CALEPAGGPIDTQYF; CDR3 DNA: TGTGCCTTGGAGCCAGCGGGAGGGCCTATAGATACGCAGTATTTT
D gene: TRBD1; V gene: TRBV5-4; J gene: TRBJ1-1; clone size: .; CDR3 protein: CASSLGGGANWVNTEAFF; CDR3 DNA: TGTGCCAGCAGCTTGGGAGGGGGCGCGAATTGGGTGAACACTGAAGCTTTCTTT
D gene: .; V gene: TRBV7-6; J gene: TRBJ2-7; clone size: .; CDR3 protein: CASSLVGGLGYEQYF; CDR3 DNA: TGTGCCAGCAGCTTAGTTGGGGGCTTGGGGTACGAGCAGTACTTC
D gene: .; V gene: TRBV5-1; J gene: TRBJ2-7; clone size: .; CDR3 protein: CASSFLNSYEQYF; CDR3 DNA: TGCGCCAGCAGCTTTTTAAACAGTTACGAGCAGTACTTC
D gene: .; V gene: TRBV5-1; J gene: TRBJ2-1; clone size: .; CDR3 protein: CASSLITEQFF; CDR3 DNA: TGCGCCAGCAGCCTAATCACTGAGCAGTTCTTC
D gene: .; V gene: TRBV30; J gene: TRBJ2-2; clone size: .; CDR3 protein: CAWNLNGGRTGELFF; CDR3 DNA: TGTGCCTGGAACCTGAACGGGGGGCGTACCGGGGAGCTGTTTTTT
D gene: .; V gene: TRBV7-3; J gene: TRBJ1-1; clone size: .; CDR3 protein: CASSLTADTEAFF; CDR3 DNA: TGTGCCAGCAGCTTAACGGCGGACACTGAAGCTTTCTTT
D gene: .; V gene: TRBV4-2; J gene: TRBJ2-7; clone size: .; CDR3 protein: CASSQETSLGEQYF; CDR3 DNA: TGTGCCAGCAGCCAAGAAACTAGCTTGGGCGAGCAGTACTTC
D gene: .; V gene: TRBV5-1; J gene: TRBJ1-4; clone size: .; CDR3 protein: CASSRQQADNEKLFF; CDR3 DNA: TGCGCCAGCAGCAGACAACAGGCGGATAATGAAAAACTGTTTTTT
D gene: .; V gene: TRBV28; J gene: TRBJ1-1; clone size: .; CDR3 protein: CASKVTNTEAFF; CDR3 DNA: TGTGCCAGCAAGGTAACGAACACTGAAGCTTTCTTT
D gene: .; V gene: TRBV13; J gene: TRBJ2-7; clone size: once; CDR3 protein: CASSFGWPYEQYF; CDR3 DNA: TGTGCCAGCAGCTTTGGTTGGCCCTACGAGCAGTACTTC
D gene: .; V gene: TRBV6-4; J gene: TRBJ2-3; clone size: .; CDR3 protein: CASRQGSYTDTQYF; CDR3 DNA: TGTGCCAGCAGACAGGGCTCGTACACAGATACGCAGTATTTT
D gene: TRBD2; V gene: TRBV5-8; J gene: TRBJ2-7; clone size: .; CDR3 protein: CASSLGWTSGGAHDEQYF; CDR3 DNA: TGTGCCAGCAGCTTGGGGTGGACTAGCGGGGGGGCCCACGACGAGCAGTACTTC
D gene: TRBD1; V gene: TRBV25-1; J gene: TRBJ2-5; clone size: .; CDR3 protein: CASSEPDRAQETQYF; CDR3 DNA: TGTGCCAGCAGTGAACCGGACAGGGCTCAAGAGACCCAGTACTTC
D gene: .; V gene: TRBV7-7; J gene: TRBJ2-7; clone size: .; CDR3 protein: CATFGGTYEQYF; CDR3 DNA: TGTGCCACCTTTGGGGGGACCTACGAGCAGTACTTC
D gene: TRBD1; V gene: TRBV5-1; J gene: TRBJ2-3; clone size: once; CDR3 protein: CASSLEGGPDTQYF; CDR3 DNA: TGCGCCAGCAGCTTGGAAGGGGGCCCAGATACGCAGTATTTT